The table lists the clone carrying this T cell receptor beta chain with a count of one. Antigen: not known. The data derive from a study of CD8 T cells in Susac syndrome. Across the study: Blood was drawn from patients with Susac syndrome. At that point, they were therapy-naive, on corticosteroids, or on intravenous immunoglobulin alone. Study-level findings and limits: It was acknowledged in the study that the number of individuals who were included in its TCR sequencing and HLA analysis was relatively small. In Susac syndrome, CD4+ T cell repertoires lacked any clonal expansion.

Germline-derived CDR1 and CDR2 are SQVTM and ANQGSEA. This CDR3 comprises 8 residues. The V end was cut by 8 bases, the J end by 15 bases, with 11 bases between. An input of about 0.45 to 1 ug of RNA was subjected to reverse transcription using random hexamers. Amplification of TCR beta CDR3 by immunoSEQ multiplex PCR spanned 54 Vbeta and 13 Jbeta. TCRdb processed the immunoSEQ multiplex PCR reads anew with MiXCR; each CDR3 protein has one entry. The table lists about 140,000 distinct CDR3 sequences, over 90% of them singletons. The source of this sequence is a human donor with Susac syndrome. The chain is built from TRBV29-1 and TRBJ2-1; D possibly matches TRBD1 or TRBD2 (5 bases each). Sequencing input: CD4+ T cells from PBMCs. The CDR3 DNA reads TGCAGCCTCCCAGGGAGGTTCTTC. Residues: CSLPGRFF.